This paragraph covers one TCR beta chain sequence. The antigen is not known. From CD4+ cells came CD45RA+ naive and CD45RA-negative memory subsets. The data belong to a study of shared clonotypes between healthy human individuals. General study results and limits: Enrolling few donors narrowed the genetic and exposure-history diversity that was represented.

A roughly 220 ng quantity of DNA, 29,000 or so T cell genomes, went into the sorted-subset replicate PCRs. In the study's own analysis: Filtering was not the same, since immunoSEQ gave junction-only sequences without quality scores. Generated by immunoSEQ multiplex PCR, the TCRdb table keeps only in-frame clones and is missing some. That table furnishes V, J and clone size, whereas the DNA furnished D and trimming. This table has around 1 million clones, over 75% appearing once. What was sequenced was memory CD4+ T cells sorted from blood. Indicated subset: CD45RA-negative fraction. The origin of this receptor is a man aged 18 to 30 in good health.

In nucleotides, the CDR3 is TGTGCCAGCAGCTTATACGGGGGGCAGTACGAGCAGTACTTC. Translating gives CASSLYGGQYEQYF. The V call is TRBV7-2, the J call TRBJ2-7; D perhaps matches TRBD2 (7 bases). This CDR3 spans 14 amino acids. Germline lookup yields CDR1 SGHTA and CDR2 FQGNSA. V was pared by 2 bases and J by 4 bases, with 12 bases between.